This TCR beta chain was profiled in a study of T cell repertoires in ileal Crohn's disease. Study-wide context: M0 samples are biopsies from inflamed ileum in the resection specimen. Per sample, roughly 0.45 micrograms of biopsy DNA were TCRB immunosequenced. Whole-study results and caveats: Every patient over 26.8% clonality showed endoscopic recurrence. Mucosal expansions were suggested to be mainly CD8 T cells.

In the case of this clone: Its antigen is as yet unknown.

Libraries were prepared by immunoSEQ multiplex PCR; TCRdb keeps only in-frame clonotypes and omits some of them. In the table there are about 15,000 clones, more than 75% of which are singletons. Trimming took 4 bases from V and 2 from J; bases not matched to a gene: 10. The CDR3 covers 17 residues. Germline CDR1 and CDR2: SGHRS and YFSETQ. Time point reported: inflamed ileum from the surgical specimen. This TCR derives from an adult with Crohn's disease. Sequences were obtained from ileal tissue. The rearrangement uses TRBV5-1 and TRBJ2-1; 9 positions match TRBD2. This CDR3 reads CASSRVKLAGAYNEQFF. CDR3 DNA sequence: TGCGCCAGCAGCCGAGTAAAATTAGCGGGAGCCTACAATGAGCAGTTCTTC.